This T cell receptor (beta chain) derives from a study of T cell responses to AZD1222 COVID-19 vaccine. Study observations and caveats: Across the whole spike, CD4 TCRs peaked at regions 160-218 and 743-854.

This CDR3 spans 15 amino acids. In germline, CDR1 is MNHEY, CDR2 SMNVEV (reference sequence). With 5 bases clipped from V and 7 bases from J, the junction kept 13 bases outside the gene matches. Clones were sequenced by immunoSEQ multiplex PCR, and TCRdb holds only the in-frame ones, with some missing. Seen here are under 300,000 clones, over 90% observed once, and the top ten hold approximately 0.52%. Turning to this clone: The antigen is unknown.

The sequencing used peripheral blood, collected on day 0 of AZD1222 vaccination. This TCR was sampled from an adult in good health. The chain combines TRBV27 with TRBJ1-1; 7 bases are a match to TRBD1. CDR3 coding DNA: TGTGCCAGCAGTGAACAGGTTCCGGGACAGAATGAAGCTTTCTTT. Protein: CASSEQVPGQNEAFF.